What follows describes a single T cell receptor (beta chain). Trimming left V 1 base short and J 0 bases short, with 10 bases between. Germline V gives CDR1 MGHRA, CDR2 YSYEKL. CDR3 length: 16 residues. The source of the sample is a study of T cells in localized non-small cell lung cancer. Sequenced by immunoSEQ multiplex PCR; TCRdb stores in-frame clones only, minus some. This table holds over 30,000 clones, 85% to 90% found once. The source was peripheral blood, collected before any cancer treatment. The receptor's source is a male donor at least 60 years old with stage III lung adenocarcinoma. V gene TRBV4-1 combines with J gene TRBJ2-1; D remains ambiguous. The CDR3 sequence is CASSQAEVYSYNEQFF. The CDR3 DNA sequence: TGCGCCAGCAGCCAAGCTGAGGTTTACTCCTACAATGAGCAGTTCTTC.